This T cell receptor beta chain derives from a study of T cell responses to AZD1222 COVID-19 vaccine. TCRdb's table, derived via immunoSEQ multiplex PCR, lists solely in-frame clones and lacks some. The sample has some 120,000 clones, about 94% seen once. Germline V CDR1 and CDR2: SEHNR, FQNEAQ (reference sequence). The CDR3 contains 14 residues. V was cut by 5 bases and J by 1 base, with 11 bases left in between. The receptor's source is an adult in good health. This specimen consisted of peripheral blood, obtained on day 0 of AZD1222 vaccination. This chain joins TRBV7-9 and TRBJ1-1, with D hard to call. The DNA of the CDR3 is TGTGCCAGCAGCCCGCAAAAAGAGAACACTGAAGCTTTCTTT. Translation gives CASSPQKENTEAFF.